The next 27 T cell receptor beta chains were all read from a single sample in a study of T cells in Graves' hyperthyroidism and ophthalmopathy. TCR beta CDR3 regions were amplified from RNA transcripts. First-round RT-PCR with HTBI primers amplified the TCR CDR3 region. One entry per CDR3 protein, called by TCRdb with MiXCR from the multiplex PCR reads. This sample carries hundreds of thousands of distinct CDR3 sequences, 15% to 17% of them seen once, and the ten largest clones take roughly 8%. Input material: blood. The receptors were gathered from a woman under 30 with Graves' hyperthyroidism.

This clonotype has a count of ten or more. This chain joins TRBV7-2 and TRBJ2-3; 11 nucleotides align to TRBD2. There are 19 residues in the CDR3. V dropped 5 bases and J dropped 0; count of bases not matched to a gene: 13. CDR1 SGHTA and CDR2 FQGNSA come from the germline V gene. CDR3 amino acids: CASSPSSGLAESSTDTQYF. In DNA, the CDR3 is TGTGCCAGCAGCCCCTCTTCGGGACTAGCGGAATCTAGCACAGATACGCAGTATTTT.

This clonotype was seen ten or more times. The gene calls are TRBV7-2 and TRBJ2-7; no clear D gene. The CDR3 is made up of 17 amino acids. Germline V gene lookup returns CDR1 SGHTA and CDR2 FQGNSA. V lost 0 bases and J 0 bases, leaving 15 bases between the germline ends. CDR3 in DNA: TGTGCCAGCAGCTTAGCGCGGCGGTTCGGTGGCTCCTACGAGCAGTACTTC. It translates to CASSLARRFGGSYEQYF. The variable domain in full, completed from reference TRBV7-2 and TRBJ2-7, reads GAGVSQSPSNKVTEKGKDVELRCDPISGHTALYWYRQSLGQGLEFLIYFQGNSAPDKSGLPSDRFSAERTGGSVSTLTIQRTQQEDSAVYLCASSLARRFGGSYEQYFGPGTRLTVT.

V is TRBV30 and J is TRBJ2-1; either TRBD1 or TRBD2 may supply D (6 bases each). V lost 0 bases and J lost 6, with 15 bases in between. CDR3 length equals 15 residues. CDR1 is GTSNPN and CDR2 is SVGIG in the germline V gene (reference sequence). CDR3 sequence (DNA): TGTGCCTGGAGTGTCGGGACGGGGGCGCGCAATGAGCAGTTCTTC. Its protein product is CAWSVGTGARNEQFF.

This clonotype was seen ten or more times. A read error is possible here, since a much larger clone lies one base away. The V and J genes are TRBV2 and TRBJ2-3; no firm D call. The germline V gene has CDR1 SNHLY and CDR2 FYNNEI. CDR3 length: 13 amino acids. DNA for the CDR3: TGTGCCGGCAGTGCAAGCTACACAGATACGCAGTATTTT. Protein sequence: CAGSASYTDTQYF.

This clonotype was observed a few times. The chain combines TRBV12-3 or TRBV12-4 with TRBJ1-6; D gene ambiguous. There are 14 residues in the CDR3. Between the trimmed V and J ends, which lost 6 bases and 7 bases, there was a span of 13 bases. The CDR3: CASRHTYPNSPLHF. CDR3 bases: TGTGCCAGCAGGCACACTTACCCCAATTCACCCCTCCACTTT.

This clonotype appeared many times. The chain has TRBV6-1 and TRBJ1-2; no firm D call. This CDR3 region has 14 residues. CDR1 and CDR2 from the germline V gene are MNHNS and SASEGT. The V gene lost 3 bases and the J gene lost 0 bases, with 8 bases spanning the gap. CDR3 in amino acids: CASSDVTANYGYTF. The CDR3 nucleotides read TGTGCCAGCAGTGACGTGACGGCTAACTATGGCTACACCTTC.

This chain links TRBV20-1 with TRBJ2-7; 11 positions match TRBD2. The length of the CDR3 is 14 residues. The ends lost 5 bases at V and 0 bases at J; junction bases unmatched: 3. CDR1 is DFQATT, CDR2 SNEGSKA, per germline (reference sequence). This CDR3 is CSAQGLADSYEQYF. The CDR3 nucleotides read TGCAGTGCTCAGGGACTAGCGGACTCCTACGAGCAGTACTTC.

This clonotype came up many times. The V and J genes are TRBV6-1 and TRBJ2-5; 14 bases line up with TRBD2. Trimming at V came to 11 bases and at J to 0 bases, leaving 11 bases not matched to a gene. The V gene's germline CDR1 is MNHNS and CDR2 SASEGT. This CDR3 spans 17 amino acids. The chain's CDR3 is CASQGLAGVRNQETQYF. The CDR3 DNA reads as TGTGCCTCCCAGGGACTAGCGGGAGTAAGGAACCAAGAGACCCAGTACTTC.

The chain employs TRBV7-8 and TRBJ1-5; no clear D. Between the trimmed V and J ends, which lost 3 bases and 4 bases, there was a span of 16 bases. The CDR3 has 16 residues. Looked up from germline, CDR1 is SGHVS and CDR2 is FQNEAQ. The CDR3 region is CASSFVRMGRNQPQHF. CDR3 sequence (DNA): TGTGCCAGCAGCTTTGTTCGGATGGGGAGGAATCAGCCCCAGCATTTT.

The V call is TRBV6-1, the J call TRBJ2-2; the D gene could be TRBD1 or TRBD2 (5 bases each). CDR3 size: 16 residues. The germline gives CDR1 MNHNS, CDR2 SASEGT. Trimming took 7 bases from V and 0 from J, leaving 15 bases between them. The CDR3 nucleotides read TGTGCCAGCACTCCCCTGGGGGATGCGAACACCGGGGAGCTGTTTTTT. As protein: CASTPLGDANTGELFF.

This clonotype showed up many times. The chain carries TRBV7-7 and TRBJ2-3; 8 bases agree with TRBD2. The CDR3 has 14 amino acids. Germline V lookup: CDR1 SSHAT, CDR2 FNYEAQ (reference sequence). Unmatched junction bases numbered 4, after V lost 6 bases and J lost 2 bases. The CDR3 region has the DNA TGTGCCAGCAGTGCCGGACTAGCCACAGATACGCAGTATTTT. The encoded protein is CASSAGLATDTQYF.

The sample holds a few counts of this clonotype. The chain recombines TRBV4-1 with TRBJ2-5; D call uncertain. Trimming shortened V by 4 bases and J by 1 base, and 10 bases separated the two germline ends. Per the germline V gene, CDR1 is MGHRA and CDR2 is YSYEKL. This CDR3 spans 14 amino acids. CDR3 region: CASSLRPVQETQYF. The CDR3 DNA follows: TGCGCCAGCAGCCTGCGACCAGTCCAAGAGACCCAGTACTTC.

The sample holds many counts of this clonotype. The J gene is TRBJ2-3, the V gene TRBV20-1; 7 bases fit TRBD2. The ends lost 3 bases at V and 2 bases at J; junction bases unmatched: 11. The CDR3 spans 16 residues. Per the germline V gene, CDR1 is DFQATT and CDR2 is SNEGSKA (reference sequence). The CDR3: CSASVWRGTFTDTQYF. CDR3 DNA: TGCAGTGCTAGCGTTTGGCGGGGGACCTTCACAGATACGCAGTATTTT.

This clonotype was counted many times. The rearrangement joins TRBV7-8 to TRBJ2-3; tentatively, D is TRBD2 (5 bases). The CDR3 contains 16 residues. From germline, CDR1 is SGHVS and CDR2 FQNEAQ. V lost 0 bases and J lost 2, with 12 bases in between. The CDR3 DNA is TGTGCCAGCAGCTTAGCTAGGTTCGGGGACACAGATACGCAGTATTTT. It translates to CASSLARFGDTDTQYF. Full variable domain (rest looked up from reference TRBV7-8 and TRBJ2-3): GAGVSQSPRYKVAKRGQDVALRCDPISGHVSLFWYQQALGQGPEFLTYFQNEAQLDKSGLPSDRFFAERPEGSVSTLKIQRTQQEDSAVYLCASSLARFGDTDTQYFGPGTRLTVL.

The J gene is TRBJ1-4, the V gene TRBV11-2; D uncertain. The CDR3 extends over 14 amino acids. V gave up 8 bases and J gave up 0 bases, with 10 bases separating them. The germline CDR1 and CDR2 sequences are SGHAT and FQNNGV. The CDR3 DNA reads TGTGCCAGCCGCTCCTGGGCAACTAATGAAAAACTGTTTTTT. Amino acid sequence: CASRSWATNEKLFF.

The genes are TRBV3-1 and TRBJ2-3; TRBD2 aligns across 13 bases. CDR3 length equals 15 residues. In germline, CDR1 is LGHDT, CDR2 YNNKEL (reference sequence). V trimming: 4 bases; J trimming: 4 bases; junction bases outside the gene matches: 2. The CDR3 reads CASSRGLAGADTQYF. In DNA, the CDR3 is TGTGCCAGCAGCCGAGGACTAGCGGGAGCAGATACGCAGTATTTT.

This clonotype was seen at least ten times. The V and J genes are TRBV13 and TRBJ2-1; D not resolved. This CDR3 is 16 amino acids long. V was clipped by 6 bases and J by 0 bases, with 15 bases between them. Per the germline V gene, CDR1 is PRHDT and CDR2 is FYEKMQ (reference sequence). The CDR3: CASSGRWASSYNEQFF. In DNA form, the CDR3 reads TGTGCCAGCAGTGGACGGTGGGCCAGCTCCTACAATGAGCAGTTCTTC.

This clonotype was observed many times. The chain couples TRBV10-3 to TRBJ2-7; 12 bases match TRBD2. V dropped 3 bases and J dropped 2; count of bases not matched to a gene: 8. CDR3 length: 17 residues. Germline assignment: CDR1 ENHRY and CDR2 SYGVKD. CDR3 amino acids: CAISDGLTSGGPYEQYF. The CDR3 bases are TGTGCCATCAGTGACGGGTTGACTAGCGGGGGCCCCTACGAGCAGTACTTC.

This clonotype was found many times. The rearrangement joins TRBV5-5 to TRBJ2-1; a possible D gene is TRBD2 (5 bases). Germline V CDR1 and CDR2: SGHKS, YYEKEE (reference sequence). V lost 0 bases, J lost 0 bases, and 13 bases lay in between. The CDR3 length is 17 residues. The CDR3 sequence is CASSLEVRVSSYNEQFF. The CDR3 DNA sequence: TGTGCCAGCAGCTTGGAGGTGCGGGTAAGCTCCTACAATGAGCAGTTCTTC.

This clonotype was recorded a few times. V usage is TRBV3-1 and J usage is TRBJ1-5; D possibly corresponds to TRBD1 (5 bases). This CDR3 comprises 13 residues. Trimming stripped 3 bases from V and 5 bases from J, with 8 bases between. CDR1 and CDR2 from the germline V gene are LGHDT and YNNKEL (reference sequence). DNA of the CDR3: TGTGCCAGCAGCCACAGACAGTATCAGCCCCAGCATTTT. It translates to CASSHRQYQPQHF.

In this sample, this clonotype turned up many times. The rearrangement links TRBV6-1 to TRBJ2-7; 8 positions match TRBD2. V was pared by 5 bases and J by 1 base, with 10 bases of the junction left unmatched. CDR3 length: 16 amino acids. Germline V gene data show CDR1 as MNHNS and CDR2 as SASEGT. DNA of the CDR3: TGTGCCAGCAGTTTGGGAGCGGGAGAAGCGTCCTACGAGCAGTACTTC. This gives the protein CASSLGAGEASYEQYF.

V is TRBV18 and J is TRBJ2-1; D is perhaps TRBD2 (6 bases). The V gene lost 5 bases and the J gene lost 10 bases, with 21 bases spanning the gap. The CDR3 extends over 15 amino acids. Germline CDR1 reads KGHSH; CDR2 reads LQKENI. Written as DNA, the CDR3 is TGTGCCAGCTCATCTGGCGGCCCTCCGGAGGGAGAGCAGTTCTTC. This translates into CASSSGGPPEGEQFF.

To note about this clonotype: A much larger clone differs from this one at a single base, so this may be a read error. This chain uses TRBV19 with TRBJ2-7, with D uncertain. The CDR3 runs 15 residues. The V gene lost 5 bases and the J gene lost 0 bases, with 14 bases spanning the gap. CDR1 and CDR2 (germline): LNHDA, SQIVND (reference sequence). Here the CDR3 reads CASSPDGFSSYEQYF. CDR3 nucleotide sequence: TGTGCCAGTAGTCCGGACGGCTTCAGCTCCTACGAGCAGTACTTC.

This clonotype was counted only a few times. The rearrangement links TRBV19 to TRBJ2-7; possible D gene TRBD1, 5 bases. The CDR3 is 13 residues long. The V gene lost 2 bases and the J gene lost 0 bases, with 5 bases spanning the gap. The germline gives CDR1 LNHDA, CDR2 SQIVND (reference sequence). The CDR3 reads CASSIQGSYEQYF. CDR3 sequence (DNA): TGTGCCAGTAGTATACAGGGCTCCTACGAGCAGTACTTC.

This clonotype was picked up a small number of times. The CDR3 DNA sequence: TGTGCCAGTAGTATTACATCATCCGACATTCAGTACTTC. Its translation is CASSITSSDIQYF. The rearrangement uses TRBV19 and TRBJ2-4; D gene uncertain. Germline CDR1 and CDR2: LNHDA and SQIVND (reference sequence). The CDR3 is 13 amino acids. V gave up 3 bases and J gave up 8 bases, with 11 bases separating them.

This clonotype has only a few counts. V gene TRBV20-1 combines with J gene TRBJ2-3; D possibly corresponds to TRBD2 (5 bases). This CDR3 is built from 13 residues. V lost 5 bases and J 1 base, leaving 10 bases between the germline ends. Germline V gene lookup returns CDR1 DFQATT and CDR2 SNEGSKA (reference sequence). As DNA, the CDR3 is TGCAGTGCTTCCCCAGCGGGCACAGATACGCAGTATTTT. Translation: CSASPAGTDTQYF.

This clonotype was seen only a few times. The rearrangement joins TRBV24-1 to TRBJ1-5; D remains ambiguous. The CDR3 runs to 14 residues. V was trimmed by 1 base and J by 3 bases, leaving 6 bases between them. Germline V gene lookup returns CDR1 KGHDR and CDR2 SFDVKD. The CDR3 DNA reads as TGTGCCACCAGTGATTTACAGAACAATCAGCCCCAGCATTTT. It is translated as CATSDLQNNQPQHF.